This is a list of T cell receptor beta chains from one sample in a study of shared clonotypes between healthy human individuals. Libraries were prepared by immunoSEQ multiplex PCR; TCRdb keeps only in-frame clonotypes and omits some of them. The data show 2 million to 2.5 million clones, approximately 95% seen once. The sequenced sample was naive CD4+ T cells sorted from blood. All receptors come from a man in his late teens or twenties in good health. Each CDR3 is given with its conserved first and last residue. A D gene is named only where the DNA matches it firmly. Clone sizes are given selectively: once, few, many, or a class where the clone is expanded.

v_call: TRBV30
j_call: TRBJ2-7
clone_size: once
cdr3_length: 14
d_call: TRBD1
cdr3_aa: CAWSLTGNTYEQYF
cdr3_nt: TGTGCCTGGAGTTTGACAGGGAACACCTACGAGCAGTACTTC

v_call: TRBV6-5
j_call: TRBJ1-1
clone_size: .
cdr3_length: 14
d_call: .
cdr3_aa: CASNRGASSTEAFF
cdr3_nt: TGTGCCAGCAATCGGGGGGCGTCTAGCACTGAAGCTTTCTTT

v_call: TRBV18
j_call: TRBJ2-5
clone_size: .
cdr3_length: 13
d_call: .
cdr3_aa: CASSRKTQETQYF
cdr3_nt: TGTGCCAGCTCACGGAAAACCCAAGAGACCCAGTACTTC

v_call: TRBV28
j_call: TRBJ2-5
clone_size: .
cdr3_length: 13
d_call: .
cdr3_aa: CASSLAGKGTQYF
cdr3_nt: TGTGCCAGCAGTTTAGCGGGGAAGGGGACCCAGTACTTC

v_call: TRBV5-1
j_call: TRBJ1-1
clone_size: .
cdr3_length: 15
d_call: .
cdr3_aa: CASSLSGQLNTEAFF
cdr3_nt: TGCGCCAGCAGCTTGTCGGGACAACTAAACACTGAAGCTTTCTTT

v_call: TRBV5-1
j_call: TRBJ2-3
clone_size: .
cdr3_length: 15
d_call: TRBD1
cdr3_aa: CASQTGTGAADTQYF
cdr3_nt: TGCGCCAGCCAAACTGGGACAGGGGCTGCAGATACGCAGTATTTT

v_call: TRBV4-1
j_call: TRBJ1-3
clone_size: .
cdr3_length: 14
d_call: .
cdr3_aa: CASSQFGAGNTIYF
cdr3_nt: TGCGCCAGCAGCCAATTCGGAGCTGGAAACACCATATATTTT

v_call: TRBV19
j_call: TRBJ1-2
clone_size: once
cdr3_length: 14
d_call: .
cdr3_aa: CASSTLAGDYGYTF
cdr3_nt: TGTGCCAGTAGTACCCTCGCGGGGGACTATGGCTACACCTTC

v_call: TRBV10-1
j_call: TRBJ2-3
clone_size: once
cdr3_length: 17
d_call: TRBD2
cdr3_aa: CASSESRTSGATDTQYF
cdr3_nt: TGCGCCAGCAGTGAGTCCCGGACTAGCGGAGCCACAGATACGCAGTATTTT

v_call: TRBV5-1
j_call: TRBJ2-1
clone_size: .
cdr3_length: 16
d_call: TRBD2
cdr3_aa: CASSLKSGGTSGEQFF
cdr3_nt: TGCGCCAGCAGCTTGAAGAGCGGGGGGACCTCGGGTGAGCAGTTCTTC

v_call: TRBV18
j_call: TRBJ2-7
clone_size: .
cdr3_length: 13
d_call: .
cdr3_aa: CASSPTNTYEQYF
cdr3_nt: TGTGCCAGCTCCCCCACTAATACCTACGAGCAGTACTTC

v_call: TRBV30
j_call: TRBJ2-3
clone_size: .
cdr3_length: 12
d_call: .
cdr3_aa: CACAGLTDTQYF
cdr3_nt: TGTGCCTGTGCGGGGCTCACAGATACGCAGTATTTT

v_call: TRBV13
j_call: TRBJ1-2
clone_size: .
cdr3_length: 15
d_call: .
cdr3_aa: CASSHRSTGNYGYTF
cdr3_nt: TGTGCCAGCAGCCACCGCTCTACAGGGAACTATGGCTACACCTTC

v_call: TRBV5-1
j_call: TRBJ1-2
clone_size: .
cdr3_length: 14
d_call: .
cdr3_aa: CASSLGGTNYGYTF
cdr3_nt: TGCGCCAGCAGCTTGGGCGGCACCAACTATGGCTACACCTTC

v_call: TRBV30
j_call: TRBJ2-4
clone_size: .
cdr3_length: 15
d_call: .
cdr3_aa: CAWNSGQLAKNIQYF
cdr3_nt: TGTGCCTGGAACTCTGGACAGTTAGCCAAAAACATTCAGTACTTC

v_call: TRBV5-4
j_call: TRBJ2-7
clone_size: .
cdr3_length: 13
d_call: .
cdr3_aa: CASSFQFRDEQYF
cdr3_nt: TGTGCCAGCAGCTTTCAATTCCGGGACGAGCAGTACTTC

v_call: TRBV7-6
j_call: TRBJ2-4
clone_size: .
cdr3_length: 15
d_call: .
cdr3_aa: CASSLDPGAKNIQYF
cdr3_nt: TGTGCCAGCAGCTTAGATCCGGGAGCCAAAAACATTCAGTACTTC

v_call: TRBV29-1
j_call: TRBJ2-3
clone_size: .
cdr3_length: 15
d_call: TRBD2
cdr3_aa: CSVGTSGGPQDTQYF
cdr3_nt: TGCAGCGTCGGGACTAGCGGGGGCCCCCAGGATACGCAGTATTTT

v_call: TRBV7-2
j_call: TRBJ2-7
clone_size: .
cdr3_length: 14
d_call: .
cdr3_aa: CASSPRLDSYEQYF
cdr3_nt: TGTGCCAGCAGCCCCCGACTAGACTCCTACGAGCAGTACTTC

v_call: TRBV7-2
j_call: TRBJ2-7
clone_size: .
cdr3_length: 16
d_call: TRBD2
cdr3_aa: CASSFPGLAGANEQYF
cdr3_nt: TGTGCCAGCAGCTTTCCGGGACTAGCGGGAGCTAACGAGCAGTACTTC

v_call: TRBV28
j_call: TRBJ1-1
clone_size: once
cdr3_length: 13
d_call: .
cdr3_aa: CASTPRVGVEAFF
cdr3_nt: TGTGCCAGCACCCCCCGGGTTGGAGTTGAAGCTTTCTTT

v_call: TRBV15
j_call: TRBJ2-7
clone_size: .
cdr3_length: 16
d_call: TRBD1
cdr3_aa: CATSRPGQGAGNEQYF
cdr3_nt: TGTGCCACCAGCAGGCCGGGACAGGGGGCAGGGAACGAGCAGTACTTC

v_call: TRBV2
j_call: TRBJ2-5
clone_size: .
cdr3_length: 15
d_call: TRBD1
cdr3_aa: CASNLQGIDQETQYF
cdr3_nt: TGTGCCAGCAACCTACAGGGGATTGATCAAGAGACCCAGTACTTC

v_call: TRBV20-1
j_call: TRBJ1-6
clone_size: .
cdr3_length: 10
d_call: .
cdr3_aa: CSVGGSPLHF
cdr3_nt: TGCAGTGTTGGAGGGTCACCCCTCCACTTT

v_call: TRBV10-1
j_call: TRBJ1-5
clone_size: .
cdr3_length: 13
d_call: .
cdr3_aa: CASSEAPGQPQHF
cdr3_nt: TGCGCCAGCAGTGAGGCCCCGGGGCAGCCCCAGCATTTT

v_call: TRBV2
j_call: TRBJ1-1
clone_size: .
cdr3_length: 14
d_call: .
cdr3_aa: CASSVATINTEAFF
cdr3_nt: TGTGCCAGCAGTGTGGCAACTATAAACACTGAAGCTTTCTTT

v_call: TRBV6-1
j_call: TRBJ1-1
clone_size: .
cdr3_length: 14
d_call: .
cdr3_aa: CASTPTGLNTEAFF
cdr3_nt: TGTGCCAGCACCCCGACAGGACTGAACACTGAAGCTTTCTTT

v_call: TRBV27
j_call: TRBJ2-7
clone_size: once
cdr3_length: 14
d_call: .
cdr3_aa: CASIKFGSSYEQYF
cdr3_nt: TGTGCCAGCATAAAGTTCGGAAGCTCCTACGAGCAGTACTTC

v_call: TRBV11-3
j_call: TRBJ2-1
clone_size: .
cdr3_length: 13
d_call: .
cdr3_aa: CASSLTGKREQFF
cdr3_nt: TGTGCCAGCAGCTTAACAGGGAAGAGGGAGCAGTTCTTC

v_call: TRBV2
j_call: TRBJ2-4
clone_size: few
cdr3_length: 11
d_call: .
cdr3_aa: CASSDREIQYF
cdr3_nt: TGTGCCAGCAGTGATCGGGAGATTCAGTACTTC

v_call: TRBV30
j_call: TRBJ1-4
clone_size: .
cdr3_length: 14
d_call: .
cdr3_aa: CAWSRGRGNEKLFF
cdr3_nt: TGTGCCTGGAGTAGGGGCAGGGGAAATGAAAAACTGTTTTTT

v_call: TRBV2
j_call: TRBJ1-4
clone_size: once
cdr3_length: 13
d_call: TRBD1
cdr3_aa: CASTRGTAEKLFF
cdr3_nt: TGTGCCAGCACCCGAGGGACAGCTGAAAAACTGTTTTTT

v_call: TRBV10-3
j_call: TRBJ2-2
clone_size: .
cdr3_length: 14
d_call: .
cdr3_aa: CAISESRNTGELFF
cdr3_nt: TGTGCCATCAGTGAGTCGAGGAACACCGGGGAGCTGTTTTTT

v_call: TRBV5-1
j_call: TRBJ1-4
clone_size: .
cdr3_length: 15
d_call: .
cdr3_aa: CASSSGGTANEKLFF
cdr3_nt: TGCGCCAGCAGTTCCGGTGGGACCGCTAATGAAAAACTGTTTTTT

v_call: TRBV5-1
j_call: TRBJ2-7
clone_size: .
cdr3_length: 13
d_call: .
cdr3_aa: CASSSPGTYEQYF
cdr3_nt: TGCGCCAGCAGCTCGCCTGGCACCTACGAGCAGTACTTC

v_call: TRBV7-2
j_call: TRBJ1-2
clone_size: once
cdr3_length: 15
d_call: .
cdr3_aa: CASSLISGGRDGYTF
cdr3_nt: TGTGCCAGCAGCTTAATATCTGGAGGGAGAGATGGCTACACCTTC

v_call: TRBV7-9
j_call: TRBJ2-1
clone_size: .
cdr3_length: 18
d_call: .
cdr3_aa: CASSLALGRASSYNEQFF
cdr3_nt: TGTGCCAGCAGCTTAGCGCTTGGGCGGGCCTCCTCCTACAATGAGCAGTTCTTC

v_call: TRBV7-3
j_call: TRBJ2-1
clone_size: .
cdr3_length: 13
d_call: .
cdr3_aa: CASRGSGVGQQFF
cdr3_nt: TGTGCCAGCAGGGGCTCCGGGGTCGGCCAGCAGTTCTTC

v_call: TRBV27
j_call: TRBJ2-7
clone_size: once
cdr3_length: 15
d_call: TRBD1
cdr3_aa: CASRSTGGRSYEQYF
cdr3_nt: TGTGCCAGCAGGTCGACAGGGGGCCGTTCCTACGAGCAGTACTTC

v_call: TRBV5-1
j_call: TRBJ2-7
clone_size: .
cdr3_length: 16
d_call: .
cdr3_aa: CASSSSLDSRAYEQYF
cdr3_nt: TGCGCCAGCAGCTCTTCCTTGGACAGTCGGGCCTACGAGCAGTACTTC

v_call: TRBV19
j_call: TRBJ2-6
clone_size: .
cdr3_length: 14
d_call: .
cdr3_aa: CASSRISGANVLTF
cdr3_nt: TGTGCCAGTTCTCGAATCTCTGGGGCCAACGTCCTGACTTTC

v_call: TRBV5-1
j_call: TRBJ1-1
clone_size: .
cdr3_length: 16
d_call: .
cdr3_aa: CASSLDGAVIGTEAFF
cdr3_nt: TGCGCCAGCAGCTTGGATGGGGCCGTAATAGGCACTGAAGCTTTCTTT

v_call: TRBV2
j_call: TRBJ1-4
clone_size: .
cdr3_length: 15
d_call: .
cdr3_aa: CASRLTVTTNEKLFF
cdr3_nt: TGTGCCAGCCGATTGACAGTTACAACTAATGAAAAACTGTTTTTT

v_call: TRBV6-6
j_call: TRBJ1-2
clone_size: .
cdr3_length: 12
d_call: .
cdr3_aa: CASSLVGDGYTF
cdr3_nt: TGTGCCAGCAGTTTGGTAGGGGACGGCTACACCTTC

v_call: TRBV7-9
j_call: TRBJ2-7
clone_size: .
cdr3_length: 14
d_call: TRBD1
cdr3_aa: CASSLGQGFYEQYF
cdr3_nt: TGTGCCAGCAGCCTAGGACAGGGCTTCTACGAGCAGTACTTC

v_call: TRBV5-6
j_call: TRBJ2-2
clone_size: .
cdr3_length: 19
d_call: .
cdr3_aa: CASSKRKTGPAGGTGELFF
cdr3_nt: TGTGCCAGCAGCAAACGAAAAACAGGCCCAGCCGGGGGCACCGGGGAGCTGTTTTTT

v_call: TRBV5-4
j_call: TRBJ2-7
clone_size: .
cdr3_length: 16
d_call: TRBD1
cdr3_aa: CASRTSVGDRVHEQYF
cdr3_nt: TGTGCCAGCCGCACCTCAGTTGGGGACAGGGTCCACGAGCAGTACTTC

v_call: TRBV9
j_call: TRBJ2-3
clone_size: .
cdr3_length: 14
d_call: TRBD2
cdr3_aa: CASSTGLAPYTQYF
cdr3_nt: TGTGCCAGCAGCACGGGACTAGCGCCATATACGCAGTATTTT

v_call: TRBV5-1
j_call: TRBJ1-1
clone_size: .
cdr3_length: 16
d_call: TRBD1
cdr3_aa: CASSLEGQGARTEAFF
cdr3_nt: TGCGCCAGCAGCTTGGAAGGGCAGGGGGCGCGGACTGAAGCTTTCTTT